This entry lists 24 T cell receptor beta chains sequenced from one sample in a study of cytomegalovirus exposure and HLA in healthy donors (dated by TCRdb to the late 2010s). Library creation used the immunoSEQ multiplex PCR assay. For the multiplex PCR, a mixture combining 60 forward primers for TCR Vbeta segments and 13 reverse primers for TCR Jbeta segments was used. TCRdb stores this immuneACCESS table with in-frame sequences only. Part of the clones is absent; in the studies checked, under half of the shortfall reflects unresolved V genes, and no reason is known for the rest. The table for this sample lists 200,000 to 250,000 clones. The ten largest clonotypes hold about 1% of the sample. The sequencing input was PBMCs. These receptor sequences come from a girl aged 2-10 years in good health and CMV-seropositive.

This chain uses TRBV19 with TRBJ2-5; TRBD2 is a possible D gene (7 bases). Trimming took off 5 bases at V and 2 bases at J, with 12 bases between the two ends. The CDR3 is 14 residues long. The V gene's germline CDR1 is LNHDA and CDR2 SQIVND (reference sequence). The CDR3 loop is CASSLQGGQETQYF. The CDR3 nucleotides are TGTGCCAGTAGTCTACAGGGAGGGCAAGAGACCCAGTACTTC.

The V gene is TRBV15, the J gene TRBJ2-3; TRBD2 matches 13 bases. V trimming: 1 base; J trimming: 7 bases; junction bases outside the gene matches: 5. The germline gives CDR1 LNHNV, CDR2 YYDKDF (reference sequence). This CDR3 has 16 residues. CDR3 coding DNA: TGTGCCACCAGCAGAGTCACTAGCGGGAGGGCCAATACGCAGTATTTT. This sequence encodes CATSRVTSGRANTQYF.

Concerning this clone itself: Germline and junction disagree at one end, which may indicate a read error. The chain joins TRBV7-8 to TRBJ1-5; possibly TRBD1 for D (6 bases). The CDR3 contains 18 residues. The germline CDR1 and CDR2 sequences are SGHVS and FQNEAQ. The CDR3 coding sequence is TGTGCCAGCAGCTTTTGGGGGCGTGGCACAGACCTTAATCAGTCCCAGCATTTT. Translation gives CASSFWGRGTDLNQSQHF.

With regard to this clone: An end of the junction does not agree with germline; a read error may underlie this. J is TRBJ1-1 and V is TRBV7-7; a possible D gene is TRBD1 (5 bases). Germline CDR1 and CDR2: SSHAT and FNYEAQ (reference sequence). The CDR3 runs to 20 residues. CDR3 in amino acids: CASSLEGAGYVGRLSTEAFF. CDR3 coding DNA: TGTGCTAGCAGCTTAGAAGGGGCGGGGTACGTGGGACGCCTATCCACTGAAGCTTTCTTT.

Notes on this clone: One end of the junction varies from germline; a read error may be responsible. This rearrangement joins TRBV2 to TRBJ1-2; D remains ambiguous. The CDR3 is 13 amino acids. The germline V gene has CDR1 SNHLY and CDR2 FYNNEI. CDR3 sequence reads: CASSEESNYGHTF. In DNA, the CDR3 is TGTGCCAGCAGTGAAGAGTCCAACTATGGCCACACCTTC. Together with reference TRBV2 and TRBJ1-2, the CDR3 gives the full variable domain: EPEVTQTPSHQVTQMGQEVILRCVPISNHLYFYWYRQILGQKVEFLVSFYNNEISEKSEIFDDQFSVERPDGSNFTLKIRSTKLEDSAMYFCASSEESNYGHTFGSGTRLTVV.

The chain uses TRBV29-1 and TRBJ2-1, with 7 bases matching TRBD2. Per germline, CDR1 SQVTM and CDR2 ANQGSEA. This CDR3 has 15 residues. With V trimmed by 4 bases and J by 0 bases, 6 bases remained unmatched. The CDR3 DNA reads TGCAGCGTTGTGGGGGGGATCAGCTCCTACAATGAGCAGTTCTTC. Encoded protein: CSVVGGISSYNEQFF.

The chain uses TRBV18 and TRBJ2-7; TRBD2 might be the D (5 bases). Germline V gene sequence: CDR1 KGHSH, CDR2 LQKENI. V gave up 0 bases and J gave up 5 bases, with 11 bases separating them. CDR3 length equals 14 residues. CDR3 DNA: TGTGCCAGCTCACCACCGAGAGGAGGAGACGAGCAGTACTTC. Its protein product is CASSPPRGGDEQYF.

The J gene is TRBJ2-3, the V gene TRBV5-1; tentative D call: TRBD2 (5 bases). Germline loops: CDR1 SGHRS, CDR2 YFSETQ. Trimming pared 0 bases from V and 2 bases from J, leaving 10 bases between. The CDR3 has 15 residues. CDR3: CASSLVPAVTDTQYF. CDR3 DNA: TGCGCCAGCAGCTTGGTTCCAGCGGTCACAGATACGCAGTATTTT.

The CDR3 sequence: CATSRRQGVDEKLFF. The CDR3 nucleotides read TGTGCCACCAGCAGACGCCAGGGGGTTGACGAAAAACTGTTTTTT. This sequence joins TRBV15 and TRBJ1-4; 7 bases fit TRBD1. CDR3 size: 15 residues. Germline CDR1 and CDR2: LNHNV and YYDKDF (reference sequence). The V gene end was trimmed by 2 bases and the J gene end by 8 bases; junction bases not matched to a gene: 8.

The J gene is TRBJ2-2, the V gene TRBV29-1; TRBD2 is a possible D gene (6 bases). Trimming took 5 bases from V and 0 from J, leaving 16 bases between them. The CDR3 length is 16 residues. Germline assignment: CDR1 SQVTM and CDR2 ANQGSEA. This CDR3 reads CSVPSKAGTNTGELFF. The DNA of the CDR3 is TGCAGCGTTCCTTCTAAGGCGGGAACGAACACCGGGGAGCTGTTTTTT.

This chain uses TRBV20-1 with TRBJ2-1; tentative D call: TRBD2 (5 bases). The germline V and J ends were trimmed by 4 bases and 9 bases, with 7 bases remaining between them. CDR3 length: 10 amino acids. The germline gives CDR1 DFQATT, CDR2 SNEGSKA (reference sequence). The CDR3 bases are TGCAGTGCTATTCGGGGTGAGCAGTTCTTC. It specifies CSAIRGEQFF.

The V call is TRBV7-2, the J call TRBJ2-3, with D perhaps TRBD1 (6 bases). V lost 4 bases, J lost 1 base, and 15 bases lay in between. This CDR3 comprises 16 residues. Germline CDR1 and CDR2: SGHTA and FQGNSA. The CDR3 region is CASSSLGGVGTDTQYF. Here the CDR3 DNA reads TGTGCCAGCAGCTCCCTAGGGGGAGTTGGCACAGATACGCAGTATTTT.

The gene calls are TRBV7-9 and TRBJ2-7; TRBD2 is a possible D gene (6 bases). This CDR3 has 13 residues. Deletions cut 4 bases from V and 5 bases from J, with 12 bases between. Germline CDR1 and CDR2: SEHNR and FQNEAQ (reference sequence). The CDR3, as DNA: TGTGCCAGCAGCTCCCGGGAGATCGACGAGCAGTACTTC. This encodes CASSSREIDEQYF.

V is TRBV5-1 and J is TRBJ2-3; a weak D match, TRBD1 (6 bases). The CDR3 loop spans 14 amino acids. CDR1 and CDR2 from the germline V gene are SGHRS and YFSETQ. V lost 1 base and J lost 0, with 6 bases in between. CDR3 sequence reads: CASSLQGSTDTQYF. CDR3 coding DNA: TGCGCCAGCAGCTTGCAGGGGAGCACAGATACGCAGTATTTT.

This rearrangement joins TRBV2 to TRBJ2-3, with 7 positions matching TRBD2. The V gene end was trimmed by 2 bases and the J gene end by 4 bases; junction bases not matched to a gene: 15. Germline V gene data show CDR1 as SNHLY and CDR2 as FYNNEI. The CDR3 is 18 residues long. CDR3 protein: CASSERRATSKGSDTQYF. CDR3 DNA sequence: TGTGCCAGCAGTGAACGTAGGGCGACTAGCAAAGGGTCAGATACGCAGTATTTT. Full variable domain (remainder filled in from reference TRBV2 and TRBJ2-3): EPEVTQTPSHQVTQMGQEVILRCVPISNHLYFYWYRQILGQKVEFLVSFYNNEISEKSEIFDDQFSVERPDGSNFTLKIRSTKLEDSAMYFCASSERRATSKGSDTQYFGPGTRLTVL.

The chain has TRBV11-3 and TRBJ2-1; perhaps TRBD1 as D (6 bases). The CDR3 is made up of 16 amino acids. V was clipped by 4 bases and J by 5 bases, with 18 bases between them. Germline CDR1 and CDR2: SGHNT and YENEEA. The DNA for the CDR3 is TGTGCCAGCAGCTGGATTACCGGGACATTCCACAATGAGCAGTTCTTC. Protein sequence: CASSWITGTFHNEQFF.

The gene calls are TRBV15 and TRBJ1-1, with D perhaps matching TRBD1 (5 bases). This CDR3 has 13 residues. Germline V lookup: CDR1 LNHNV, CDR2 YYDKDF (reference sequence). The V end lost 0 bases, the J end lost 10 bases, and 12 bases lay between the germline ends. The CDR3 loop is CATSRDNGGGAFF. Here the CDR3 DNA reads TGTGCCACCAGCAGAGATAATGGGGGAGGAGCTTTCTTT.

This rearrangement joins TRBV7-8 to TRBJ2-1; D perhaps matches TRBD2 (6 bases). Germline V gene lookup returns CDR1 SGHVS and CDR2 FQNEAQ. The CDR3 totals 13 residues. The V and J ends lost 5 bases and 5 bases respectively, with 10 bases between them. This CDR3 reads CASSGGPNNEQFF. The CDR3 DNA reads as TGTGCCAGCAGCGGAGGGCCTAACAATGAGCAGTTCTTC.

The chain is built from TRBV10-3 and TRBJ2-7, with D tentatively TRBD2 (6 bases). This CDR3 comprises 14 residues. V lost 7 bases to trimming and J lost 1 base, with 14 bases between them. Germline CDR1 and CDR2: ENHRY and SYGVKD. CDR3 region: CAIMGGTQSYEQYF. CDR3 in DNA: TGTGCCATCATGGGCGGGACCCAATCCTACGAGCAGTACTTC.

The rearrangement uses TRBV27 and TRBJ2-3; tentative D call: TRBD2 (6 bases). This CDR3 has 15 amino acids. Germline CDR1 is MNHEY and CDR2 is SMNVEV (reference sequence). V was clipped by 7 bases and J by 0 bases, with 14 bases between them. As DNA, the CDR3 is TGTGCCAGCACTCCAGGGAGCGGGAGCACAGATACGCAGTATTTT. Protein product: CASTPGSGSTDTQYF.

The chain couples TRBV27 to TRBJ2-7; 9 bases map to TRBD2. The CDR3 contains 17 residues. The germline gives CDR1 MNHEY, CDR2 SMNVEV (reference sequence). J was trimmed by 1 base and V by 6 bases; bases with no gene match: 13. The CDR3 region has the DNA TGTGCCAGCAGAGGGAGGGAGCGGGAGGCATCGTCCTACGAGCAGTACTTC. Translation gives CASRGREREASSYEQYF.

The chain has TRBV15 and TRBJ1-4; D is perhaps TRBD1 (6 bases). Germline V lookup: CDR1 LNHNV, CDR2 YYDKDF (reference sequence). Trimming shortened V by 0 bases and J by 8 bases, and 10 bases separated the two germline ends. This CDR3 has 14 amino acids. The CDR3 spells CATSRDQGWEKLFF. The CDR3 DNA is TGTGCCACCAGCAGAGATCAGGGGTGGGAAAAACTGTTTTTT.

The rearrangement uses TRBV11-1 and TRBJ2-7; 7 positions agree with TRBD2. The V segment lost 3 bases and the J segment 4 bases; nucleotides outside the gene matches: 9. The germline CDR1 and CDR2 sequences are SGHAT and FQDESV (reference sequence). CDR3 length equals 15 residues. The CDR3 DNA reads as TGTGCCAGCAGCTTGGCCACTAGCGATCTTTACGAGCAGTACTTC. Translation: CASSLATSDLYEQYF.

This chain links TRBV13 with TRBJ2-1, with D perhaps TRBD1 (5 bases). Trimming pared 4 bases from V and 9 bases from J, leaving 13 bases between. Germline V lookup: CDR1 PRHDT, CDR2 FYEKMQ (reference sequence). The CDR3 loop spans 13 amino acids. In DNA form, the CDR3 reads TGTGCCAGCAGCTCCACAGGCGTTGGTGAGCAGTTCTTC. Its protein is CASSSTGVGEQFF.